This T cell receptor beta chain was found in a study of T cell repertoires in cytomegalovirus infection. Study information: TCR beta signatures that were public indicated CMV infection and matching HLA type.

Overall study results and limits: The response measured ex vivo was dominated by TCR beta clonotypes (HLA-C-restricted and CMV-specific).

In its sample, this clonotype was seen once. Its target is unknown. The CDR3 contains 15 residues. Between the trimmed V and J ends, which lost 9 bases and 5 bases, there was a span of 22 bases. CDR1 is LGHNT, CDR2 FRNRAP, per germline. TCRdb called the reads again in MiXCR, with one record for every CDR3 protein. The sample contains approximately 910,000 distinct CDR3 sequences, roughly 30% of which appear only once. V gene TRBV12-5 combines with J gene TRBJ1-1; D remains ambiguous. The origin of this receptor is a human donor in good health (CMV status not recorded). Some clones in this sample may be carry-over from other donors' samples. The sample here was cultured CD8+ T cells from PBMCs, taken from culture after CMV antigen stimulation. In DNA form, the CDR3 reads TGTGCTAGCCGGACCTTCTTGCAGTGGGATACTGAAGCTTTCTTT. This translates into CASRTFLQWDTEAFF. Filled out from reference TRBV12-5 and TRBJ1-1, the complete variable domain reads DARVTQTPRHKVTEMGQEVTMRCQPILGHNTVFWYRQTMMQGLELLAYFRNRAPLDDSGMPKDRFSAEMPDATLATLKIQPSEPRDSAVYFCASRTFLQWDTEAFFGQGTRLTVV.